This entry is about one TCR beta chain. This sample was included in a study of chemoradiotherapy in HPV16-positive cancers. Assay: immunoSEQ multiplex PCR; the TCRdb copy retains only in-frame clones and omits some. The sample yields about 6,400 clones, 73% seen once. CDR3 length equals 13 residues. Trimming shortened V by 2 bases and J by 1 base, and 5 bases separated the two germline ends. Germline CDR1 reads MNHEY; CDR2 reads SVGAGI. Repeated repertoire sampling spanned the course of chemoradiotherapy. The sequencing here drew on tumor tissue, taken from a patient who underwent chemoradiotherapy. The chain uses TRBV6-5 and TRBJ2-5; D possibly matches TRBD1 or TRBD2 (5 bases each). This clonotype originated in a human donor with HPV-associated anogenital cancer. The CDR3 nucleotides read TGTGCCAGCAGTTACGGGGGCCAAGAGACCCAGTACTTC. It encodes CASSYGGQETQYF.